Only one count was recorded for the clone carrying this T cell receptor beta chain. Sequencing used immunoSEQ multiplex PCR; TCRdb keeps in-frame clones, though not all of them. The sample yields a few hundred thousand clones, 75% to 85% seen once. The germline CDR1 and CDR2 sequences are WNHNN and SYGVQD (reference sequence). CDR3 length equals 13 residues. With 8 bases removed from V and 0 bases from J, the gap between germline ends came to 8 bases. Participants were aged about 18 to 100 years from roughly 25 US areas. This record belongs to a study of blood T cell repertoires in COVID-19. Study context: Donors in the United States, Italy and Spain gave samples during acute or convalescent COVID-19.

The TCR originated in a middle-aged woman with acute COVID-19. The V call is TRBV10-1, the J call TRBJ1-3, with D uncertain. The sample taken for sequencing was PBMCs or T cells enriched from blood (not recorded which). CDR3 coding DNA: TGCGCCAGCTCTCCCAGCTCTGGAAACACCATATATTTT. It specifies CASSPSSGNTIYF.